These 15 T cell receptor beta chains share one sample of origin, sequenced in a study of T cells after yellow fever vaccination. TCRdb re-called the 5' RACE reads with MiXCR, one entry per CDR3 protein. Of some 350,000 distinct CDR3 sequences listed, 6% to 8% are singletons. Specimen: PBMCs, collected 5 days after the yellow fever booster vaccination. The receptors shown here come from a man younger than 40 who received the YFV17D yellow fever vaccine.

The chain employs TRBV7-2 and TRBJ2-7; D perhaps matches TRBD1 (6 bases). Trimming pared 5 bases from V and 1 base from J, leaving 15 bases between. Germline assignment: CDR1 SGHTA and CDR2 FQGNSA. The CDR3 length is 15 residues. This chain's CDR3 is CASSRLRDTSYEQYF. CDR3 nucleotides: TGTGCCAGCAGCCGCCTCCGGGACACTTCCTACGAGCAGTACTTC.

This clonotype has ten or more counts. V gene TRBV5-1 combines with J gene TRBJ2-1; D is perhaps TRBD2 (6 bases). Germline V gene data show CDR1 as SGHRS and CDR2 as YFSETQ. The CDR3 contains 11 residues. V gave up 5 bases and J gave up 9 bases, with 9 bases separating them. In nucleotides, the CDR3 is TGCGCCAGCAGTTCGGAGGGTGAGCAGTTCTTC. Its translation: CASSSEGEQFF.

This clonotype appeared many times. The V gene is TRBV6-5, the J gene TRBJ2-3, with 9 bases lining up with TRBD1. Germline CDR1 reads MNHEY; CDR2 reads SVGAGI. The V segment lost 2 bases and the J segment 2 bases; nucleotides outside the gene matches: 5. This CDR3 region has 16 residues. CDR3 nucleotide sequence: TGTGCCAGCAGTTACCCCGACAGGGGGTACACAGATACGCAGTATTTT. Its protein product is CASSYPDRGYTDTQYF.

This clonotype was observed many times. The J gene is TRBJ2-2, the V gene TRBV7-8; unclear D gene. Germline lookup yields CDR1 SGHVS and CDR2 FQNEAQ. V was pared by 0 bases and J by 9 bases, with 11 bases between. CDR3 length: 14 residues. The CDR3 loop reads CASSLAESHRELFF. CDR3 bases: TGTGCCAGCAGCTTAGCGGAATCCCACCGGGAGCTGTTTTTT.

The DNA for the CDR3 is TGTGCCAGCAGCGTAGGTCCCGGGCAGCCCCAGCATTTT. This encodes CASSVGPGQPQHF. V is TRBV9 and J is TRBJ1-5; D gene uncertain. CDR3 length equals 13 residues. CDR1 SGDLS and CDR2 YYNGEE come from the germline V gene. The germline V and J ends were trimmed by 0 bases and 7 bases, with 8 bases remaining between them.

At least ten counts were recorded for this clonotype. The chain has TRBV25-1 and TRBJ2-7; D possibly corresponds to TRBD2 (5 bases). This CDR3 is built from 11 residues. Trimming removed 6 bases from V and 6 bases from J, with 9 bases in between. Germline V gene data show CDR1 as MGHDK and CDR2 as SYGVNS. This chain's CDR3 is CASRDLTEQYF. CDR3 nucleotides: TGTGCCAGCAGGGACTTGACCGAGCAGTACTTC.

This clonotype was detected many times. V gene TRBV7-2 combines with J gene TRBJ2-5; D might be TRBD2 (6 bases). In germline, CDR1 is SGHTA, CDR2 FQGNSA. This CDR3 spans 13 amino acids. Trimming shortened V by 4 bases and J by 4 bases, and 10 bases separated the two germline ends. As DNA, the CDR3 is TGTGCCAGCAGCTGGGGGAGGAGAGAGACCCAGTACTTC. It codes for CASSWGRRETQYF.

This clonotype was seen ten or more times. V usage is TRBV29-1 and J usage is TRBJ1-4, with D unclear. V dropped 1 base and J dropped 2 bases, with 5 bases sitting between them. The CDR3 has 13 residues. In germline, CDR1 is SQVTM, CDR2 ANQGSEA. Here the CDR3 reads CSVEGSTNEKLFF. The CDR3, as DNA: TGCAGCGTTGAAGGTTCCACTAATGAAAAACTGTTTTTT.

This clonotype has at least ten counts. This rearrangement joins TRBV12-3 or TRBV12-4 to TRBJ1-6, with 8 nucleotides matching TRBD1. The V gene end was trimmed by 5 bases and the J gene end by 10 bases; junction bases not matched to a gene: 13. The CDR3 totals 16 residues. The CDR3 is CASSKDSTGELSPLHF. CDR3 sequence (DNA): TGTGCCAGCAGTAAGGATTCGACAGGGGAACTCTCACCCCTCCACTTT.

This clonotype has at least ten counts. This chain joins TRBV11-2 and TRBJ2-1, with no clear D. This CDR3 has 13 amino acids. CDR1 and CDR2 (germline): SGHAT, FQNNGV. Trimming took off 1 base at V and 6 bases at J, with 7 bases between the two ends. CDR3 nucleotide sequence: TGTGCCAGCAGCTTAGTGAGAAGCAATGAGCAGTTCTTC. This encodes CASSLVRSNEQFF.

This clonotype was seen many times. This chain links TRBV4-2 with TRBJ2-7; 8 nucleotides align to TRBD2. V shed 4 bases and J 0 bases; nucleotides not matched to a gene: 17. The CDR3 totals 19 residues. CDR1 LGHNA and CDR2 YNFKEQ come from the germline V gene. The CDR3 bases are TGTGCCAGCAGCCCCTCCGGAGGGACTAGTGGTCAGAGCTCCTACGAGCAGTACTTC. Encoded protein: CASSPSGGTSGQSSYEQYF.

This clonotype was recorded many times. The rearrangement joins TRBV6-2 or TRBV6-3 to TRBJ2-2; weak D call: TRBD2 (5 bases). This CDR3 spans 14 amino acids. Trimming cost V 6 bases and J 3 bases, with 11 bases left between them. From germline, CDR1 is MNHEY and CDR2 SVGEGT. DNA for the CDR3: TGTGCCAGCAGCCTAGCCCAGGACACCGGGGAGCTGTTTTTT. It codes for CASSLAQDTGELFF.

J is TRBJ2-1 and V is TRBV9; D perhaps matches TRBD2 (5 bases). CDR1 is SGDLS, CDR2 YYNGEE, per germline. V lost 0 bases and J lost 6, with 7 bases in between. The CDR3 covers 13 residues. The CDR3 spells CASSVAGTNEQFF. In DNA form, the CDR3 reads TGTGCCAGCAGCGTAGCGGGAACCAATGAGCAGTTCTTC. Variable domain in full (rest from reference TRBV9 and TRBJ2-1): DSGVTQTPKHLITATGQRVTLRCSPRSGDLSVYWYQQSLDQGLQFLIQYYNGEERAKGNILERFSAQQFPDLHSELNLSSLELGDSALYFCASSVAGTNEQFFGPGTRLTVL.

This clonotype was found many times. V usage is TRBV6-1 and J usage is TRBJ1-2, with unresolved D. Per the germline V gene, CDR1 is MNHNS and CDR2 is SASEGT. The CDR3 is made up of 15 amino acids. V lost 6 bases and J 5 bases, leaving 19 bases between the germline ends. CDR3: CASRPSGPTTYGYTF. The CDR3 DNA sequence: TGTGCCAGCAGGCCCAGTGGACCGACGACTTATGGCTACACCTTC.

V gene TRBV12-3 or TRBV12-4 combines with J gene TRBJ1-1, with D possibly TRBD1 on 6 matching bases. CDR3 size: 13 residues. V dropped 7 bases and J dropped 7 bases, with 16 bases sitting between them. CDR3 amino acids: CASNGQSQGEAFF. Here the CDR3 DNA reads TGTGCCAGCAACGGACAGAGCCAAGGTGAAGCTTTCTTT.